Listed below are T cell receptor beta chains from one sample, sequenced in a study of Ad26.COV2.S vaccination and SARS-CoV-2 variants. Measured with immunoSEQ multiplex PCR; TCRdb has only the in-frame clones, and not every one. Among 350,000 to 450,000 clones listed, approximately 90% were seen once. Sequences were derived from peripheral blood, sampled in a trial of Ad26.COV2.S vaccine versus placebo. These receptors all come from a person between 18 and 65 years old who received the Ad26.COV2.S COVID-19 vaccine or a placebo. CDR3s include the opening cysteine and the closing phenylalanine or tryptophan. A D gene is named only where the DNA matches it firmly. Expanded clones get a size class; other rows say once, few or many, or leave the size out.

DNA: TGTGCCATCAGTGATCCCTTTAGCGGGGGGCCCTTCTCCTACAATGAGCAGTTCTTC
CDR3: CAISDPFSGGPFSYNEQFF
D: TRBD2
V: TRBV10-3
size: -
J: TRBJ2-1

DNA: TGCGCCAGCAGGTTAGGGAACACTGAAGCTTTCTTT
CDR3: CASRLGNTEAFF
D: -
V: TRBV5-1
size: -
J: TRBJ1-1

DNA: TGTGCCAGCAGCTCCGGACAGGCTTCCACAGATACGCAGTATTTT
CDR3: CASSSGQASTDTQYF
D: TRBD1
V: TRBV7-6
size: -
J: TRBJ2-3

DNA: TGTGCCAGCAGCTCCACCGCCTACGAGCAGTACTTC
CDR3: CASSSTAYEQYF
D: -
V: TRBV6-2/TRBV6-3
size: -
J: TRBJ2-7

DNA: TGTGCCAGCAGCGGAACAGGGGGCTCTGACGAGCAGTACTTC
CDR3: CASSGTGGSDEQYF
D: TRBD1
V: TRBV5-4
size: -
J: TRBJ2-7

DNA: TGTGCCACCAGCAGAGGAGACAGGGGTGGGGCCAACGTCCTGACTTTC
CDR3: CATSRGDRGGANVLTF
D: TRBD1
V: TRBV15
size: -
J: TRBJ2-6

DNA: TGTGCCAGCAGCGGCGGGACACACTATGGCTACACCTTC
CDR3: CASSGGTHYGYTF
D: -
V: TRBV5-4
size: -
J: TRBJ1-2

DNA: TGTGCCAGCAGCTCAGGACTAGCGGGGGGCCCAAGCACAGATACGCAGTATTTT
CDR3: CASSSGLAGGPSTDTQYF
D: TRBD2
V: TRBV7-9
size: -
J: TRBJ2-3

DNA: TGTGCCAGCGGGTCGGGGACTAGCGGTTCCTACGAGCAGTACTTC
CDR3: CASGSGTSGSYEQYF
D: TRBD2
V: TRBV6-5
size: -
J: TRBJ2-7

DNA: TGTGCCAGCAGTTCGGGGACTTCTCTCTATGGCTACACCTTC
CDR3: CASSSGTSLYGYTF
D: -
V: TRBV27
size: -
J: TRBJ1-2

DNA: TGTGCCAGCGGCGGGGGCGCAAGGTATGGCTACACCTTC
CDR3: CASGGGARYGYTF
D: -
V: TRBV12-3/TRBV12-4
size: -
J: TRBJ1-2

DNA: TGCGCCAGCAGCCAAGATAGGGGTAGGACCCGCGAGCAGTACTTC
CDR3: CASSQDRGRTREQYF
D: -
V: TRBV4-3
size: -
J: TRBJ2-7

DNA: TGTGCCAGCAGCTTCATCGATGGGAACTACGAGCAGTACTTC
CDR3: CASSFIDGNYEQYF
D: -
V: TRBV5-5
size: once
J: TRBJ2-7

DNA: TGTGCCTGGAGAACTGGACAGGCCCCCTCCGGCGGCTATGGCTACACCTTC
CDR3: CAWRTGQAPSGGYGYTF
D: TRBD1
V: TRBV30
size: -
J: TRBJ1-2

DNA: TGTGCCAGCAGCTTAAAGGGACGGGACTCTGGAAACACCATATATTTT
CDR3: CASSLKGRDSGNTIYF
D: -
V: TRBV11-2
size: -
J: TRBJ1-3

DNA: TGTGCCTGGAGTGTCGGACAGGGACGATTCTCTGAAGCTTTCTTT
CDR3: CAWSVGQGRFSEAFF
D: TRBD1
V: TRBV30
size: -
J: TRBJ1-1

DNA: TGTGCCAGCAGCTTGGGACTATATATTCAAGAGACCCAGTACTTC
CDR3: CASSLGLYIQETQYF
D: -
V: TRBV5-4
size: -
J: TRBJ2-5

DNA: TGTGCCAGCAGTTCACCTCTAGCGGGGGGGAGCTACGAGCAGTACTTC
CDR3: CASSSPLAGGSYEQYF
D: TRBD2
V: TRBV27
size: -
J: TRBJ2-7

DNA: TGTGCCAGCAGCCAAGATGGGGCCCCGAATCAGCCCCAGCATTTT
CDR3: CASSQDGAPNQPQHF
D: -
V: TRBV3-1/TRBV3-2
size: -
J: TRBJ1-5

DNA: TGCGCCAGCAGCCATGTACCGCCCAATGAGCAGTTCTTC
CDR3: CASSHVPPNEQFF
D: -
V: TRBV4-1
size: -
J: TRBJ2-1

DNA: TGTGCCAGCAGTTTAGGCCACCAAGAGACCCAGTACTTC
CDR3: CASSLGHQETQYF
D: -
V: TRBV12-3/TRBV12-4
size: few
J: TRBJ2-5

DNA: TGTGCCAGCAGCTTAAAAGCGGGGGGGCTCGAGACCCAGTACTTC
CDR3: CASSLKAGGLETQYF
D: TRBD2
V: TRBV7-8
size: -
J: TRBJ2-5

DNA: TGTGCCAGCAGCTTAGGGGGTTACAGGGCGCTGGAATCCTATGGCTACACCTTC
CDR3: CASSLGGYRALESYGYTF
D: -
V: TRBV7-9
size: once
J: TRBJ1-2

DNA: TGCGCCAGCAGTGAGCGGAACACGGGGACCTACGAGCAGTACTTC
CDR3: CASSERNTGTYEQYF
D: -
V: TRBV10-1
size: few
J: TRBJ2-7